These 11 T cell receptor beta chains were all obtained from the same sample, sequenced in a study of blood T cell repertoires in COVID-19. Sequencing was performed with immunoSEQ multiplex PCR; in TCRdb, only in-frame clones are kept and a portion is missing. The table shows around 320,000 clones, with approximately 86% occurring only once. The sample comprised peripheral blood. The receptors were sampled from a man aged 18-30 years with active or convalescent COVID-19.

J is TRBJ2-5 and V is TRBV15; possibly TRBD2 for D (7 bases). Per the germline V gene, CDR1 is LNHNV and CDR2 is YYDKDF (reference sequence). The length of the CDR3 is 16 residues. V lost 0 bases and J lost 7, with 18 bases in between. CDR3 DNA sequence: TGTGCCACCAGCAGAGATGGGGAGGGGCCGGGGGCGACCCAGTACTTC. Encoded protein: CATSRDGEGPGATQYF.

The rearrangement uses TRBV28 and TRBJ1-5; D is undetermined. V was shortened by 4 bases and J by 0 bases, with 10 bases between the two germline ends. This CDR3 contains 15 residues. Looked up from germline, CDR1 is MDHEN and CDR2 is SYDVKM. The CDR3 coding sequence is TGTGCCAGCAGTTACTGGGCAGATAGCAATCAGCCCCAGCATTTT. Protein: CASSYWADSNQPQHF.

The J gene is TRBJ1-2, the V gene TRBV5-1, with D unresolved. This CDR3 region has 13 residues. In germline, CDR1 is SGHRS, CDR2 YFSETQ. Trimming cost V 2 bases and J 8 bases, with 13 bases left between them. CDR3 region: CASSFEGNGGYTF. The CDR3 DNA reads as TGCGCCAGCAGCTTCGAGGGTAATGGGGGCTACACCTTC.

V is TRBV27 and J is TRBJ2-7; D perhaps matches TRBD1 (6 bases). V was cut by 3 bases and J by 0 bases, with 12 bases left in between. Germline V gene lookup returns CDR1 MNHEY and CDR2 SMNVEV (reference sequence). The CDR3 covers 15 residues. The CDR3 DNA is TGTGCCAGCAGTTTCTTACAGGGTAGCTCCTACGAGCAGTACTTC. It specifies CASSFLQGSSYEQYF.

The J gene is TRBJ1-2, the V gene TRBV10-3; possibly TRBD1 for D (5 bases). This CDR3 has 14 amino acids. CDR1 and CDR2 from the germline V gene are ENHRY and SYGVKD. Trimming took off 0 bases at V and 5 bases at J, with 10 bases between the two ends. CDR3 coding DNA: TGTGCCATCAGTGAGTCTGGGGCCGCTTATGGCTACACCTTC. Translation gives CAISESGAAYGYTF.

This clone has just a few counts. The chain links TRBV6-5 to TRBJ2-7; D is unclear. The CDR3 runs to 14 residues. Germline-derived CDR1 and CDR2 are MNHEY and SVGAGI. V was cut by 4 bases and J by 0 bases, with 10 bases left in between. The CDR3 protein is CASSSPFRSYEQYF. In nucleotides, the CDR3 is TGTGCCAGCAGTTCTCCTTTCCGCTCCTACGAGCAGTACTTC.

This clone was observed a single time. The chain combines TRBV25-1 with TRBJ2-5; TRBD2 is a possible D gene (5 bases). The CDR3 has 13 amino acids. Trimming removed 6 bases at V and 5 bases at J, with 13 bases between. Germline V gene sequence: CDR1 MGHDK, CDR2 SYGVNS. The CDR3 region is CASRDGVWETQYF. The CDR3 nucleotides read TGTGCCAGCAGAGACGGGGTTTGGGAGACCCAGTACTTC.

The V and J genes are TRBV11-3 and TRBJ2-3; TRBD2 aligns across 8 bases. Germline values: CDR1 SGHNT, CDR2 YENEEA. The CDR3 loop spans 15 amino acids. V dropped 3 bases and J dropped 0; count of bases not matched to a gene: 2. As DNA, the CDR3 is TGTGCCAGCAGCTTGGGGACTAGTAGCACAGATACGCAGTATTTT. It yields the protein CASSLGTSSTDTQYF.

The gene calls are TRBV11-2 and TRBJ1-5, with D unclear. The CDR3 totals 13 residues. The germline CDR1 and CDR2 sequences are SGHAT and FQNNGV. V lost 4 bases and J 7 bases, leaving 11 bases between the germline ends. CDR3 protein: CASSSRHQQPQHF. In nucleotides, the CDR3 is TGTGCCAGCAGCTCCCGCCACCAGCAGCCCCAGCATTTT.

The CDR3 loop is CASSPGGLTYEQYF. The DNA of the CDR3 is TGTGCCAGCAGTCCCGGGGGGCTAACCTACGAGCAGTACTTC. The rearrangement joins TRBV6-2 or TRBV6-3 to TRBJ2-7; TRBD2 might be the D (7 bases). Germline values: CDR1 MNHEY, CDR2 SVGEGT. Trimming took off 5 bases at V and 2 bases at J, with 13 bases between the two ends. This CDR3 has 14 residues.

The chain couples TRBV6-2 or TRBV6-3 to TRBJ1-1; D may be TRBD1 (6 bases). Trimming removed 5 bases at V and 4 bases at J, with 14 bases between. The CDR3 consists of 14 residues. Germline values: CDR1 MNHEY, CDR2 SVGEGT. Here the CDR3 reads CASSTVRGPTEAFF. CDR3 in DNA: TGTGCCAGCAGTACCGTGCGGGGGCCCACTGAAGCTTTCTTT.